The entry below describes one T cell receptor (beta chain). This clone was counted a single time. Its antigen is still unknown. No quality values exist for individual bases; no much larger clone is one base distant. Libraries were made using the immunoSEQ multiplex PCR assay. TCRdb took this table from immuneACCESS and kept in-frame rearrangements with V and J called. Such tables lack part of the clones; where checked against another copy, unresolved V genes explain under half of the gap, and the rest is unexplained. The table for this sample lists tens of thousands of clones; about 97% of them were counted only once. The ten most abundant clones make up approximately 0.18% of the sample. V and J lose 4 bases and 0 bases, and a span of 16 bases separates them. Via the germline V gene, CDR1 is MGHDK and CDR2 SYGVNS. The CDR3 holds 17 amino acids from the cysteine to the phenylalanine. Only CDR3 DNA remains: 51 bases, in frame from the first base.

This entry is derived from a study of technical replicates of blood from a few donors (dated by TCRdb to about 2017). The receptor was isolated from a human donor in good health. The specimen sequenced was T cells isolated from PBMCs. Recombination connected TRBV25-1 to TRBJ1-3; a tentative D call is TRBD1 (5 bases match). The CDR3 in this case is CASSGWTKGNSGNTIYF. The nucleotide sequence reads as follows: TGTGCCAGCAGTGGCTGGACCAAGGGGAACTCTGGAAACACCATATATTTT. With all but the CDR3 taken from the reference TRBV25-1 and TRBJ1-3 genes, the full variable domain is: EADIYQTPRYLVIGTGKKITLECSQTMGHDKMYWYQQDPGMELHLIHYSYGVNSTEKGDLSSESTVSRIRTEHFPLTLESARPSHTSQYLCASSGWTKGNSGNTIYFGEGSWLTVV.